The present entry profiles one T cell receptor (beta chain) with its context. Its antigen remains unknown. Profiled with immunoSEQ multiplex PCR; TCRdb holds only in-frame clones, not every one. The sample includes roughly 6,600 clones, approximately 97% seen only once; the top ten take 0.5% to 0.6%. Per germline, CDR1 LNHDA and CDR2 SQIVND (reference sequence). The CDR3 covers 14 residues. The ends lost 5 bases at V and 4 bases at J; junction bases unmatched: 3. This sample is part of a study of T cells after posttransplantation cyclophosphamide. Study-level points and caveats: TRB overlap between skin or GI tissue T cells and blood was limited. Later post-transplant blood repertoires were often dominated by donor CD8+ memory clones.

This related bone marrow graft donor gave peripheral blood on the day of marrow donation. Sequenced material: naive CD8+ T cells sorted from PBMCs. This TCR was sampled from a woman aged 25 to 39 in good health and a related stem cell transplant donor. The rearrangement joins TRBV19 to TRBJ2-1; 9 nucleotides line up with TRBD1. CDR3 DNA sequence: TGTGCCAGTAGTCCCGGGACAGGGTACAATGAGCAGTTCTTC. Amino acid sequence: CASSPGTGYNEQFF.